This T cell receptor beta chain was recovered during a study of cytomegalovirus exposure and HLA in healthy donors. Study findings and constraints: Serostatus for CMV was the only available immune exposure information.

On this clone itself: As yet, its antigen is unknown.

PCR primers comprised 60 Vbeta and 13 Jbeta primers. TCRdb keeps only in-frame clones here, not all; method: immunoSEQ multiplex PCR. The repertoire holds fewer than 250,000 clones, with around four fifths as singletons. The TCR originated in a man between 40 and 49 years old in good health and CMV-seropositive. Sequenced input: PBMCs.

The CDR3 sequence is CASSSTGTYEQYF. In nucleotides, the CDR3 is TGTGCCAGCAGCTCAACAGGGACCTACGAGCAGTACTTC. The chain recombines TRBV5-6 with TRBJ2-7; TRBD1 might be the D (6 bases). Germline lookup yields CDR1 SGHDT and CDR2 YYEEEE. V gave up 3 bases and J gave up 2 bases, with 9 bases separating them. The length of the CDR3 is 13 residues.